One sample yielded the 18 T cell receptor beta chains listed below, sequenced in a study of naive and memory T cell subsets. The beta constant-region primer was an equimolar mix of two oligonucleotides covering TRBC1 and TRBC2. The ligated cDNA underwent four PCR rounds using SP2 and nested alpha and beta constant-region primers. One entry per CDR3 protein results from TCRdb running MiXCR on the UMI-ligation and nested PCR reads. Among more than 100,000 distinct CDR3 sequences listed, 36% were seen once. Sequenced material: central memory CD4+ T cells from blood. The receptors come from a human donor in good health.

This rearrangement joins TRBV9 to TRBJ2-3; D not certain. V gave up 2 bases and J gave up 2 bases, with 6 bases separating them. The germline V gene has CDR1 SGDLS and CDR2 YYNGEE. This CDR3 has 13 residues. CDR3: CASSVLTTDTQYF. CDR3 DNA: TGTGCCAGCAGCGTCCTAACCACAGATACGCAGTATTTT.

V gene TRBV20-1 combines with J gene TRBJ2-7; 10 nucleotides align to TRBD1. Germline trimming cut 6 bases from V and 2 bases from J; bases unmatched to any gene: 13. The CDR3 is made up of 16 amino acids. The germline gives CDR1 DFQATT, CDR2 SNEGSKA (reference sequence). CDR3 amino acids: CSALPFSGTGAYEQYF. Written as DNA, the CDR3 is TGCAGTGCCCTACCATTCTCCGGGACAGGGGCCTACGAGCAGTACTTC.

This clonotype was picked up a small number of times. The rearrangement uses TRBV28 and TRBJ2-7; 9 nucleotides match TRBD1. The CDR3 contains 15 residues. Germline trimming cut 5 bases from V and 3 bases from J; bases unmatched to any gene: 8. CDR1 MDHEN and CDR2 SYDVKM come from the germline V gene. CDR3 coding DNA: TGTGCCAGCAGTGTAAGACAGGGGGGGATCTACGAGCAGTACTTC. Translation: CASSVRQGGIYEQYF.

At least ten counts were recorded for this clonotype. Here the CDR3 reads CATSDSSSGRINEQYF. CDR3 nucleotide sequence: TGTGCCACCAGTGACTCCTCTAGCGGGAGAATCAACGAGCAGTACTTC. The chain combines TRBV24-1 with TRBJ2-7; 10 bases align to TRBD2. V lost 4 bases, J lost 5 bases, and 10 bases stayed unmatched. Germline CDR1 and CDR2: KGHDR and SFDVKD. This CDR3 is built from 16 residues.

This clonotype has only a few counts. V gene TRBV11-2 combines with J gene TRBJ2-5, with a possible D match to TRBD2 (5 bases). V lost 5 bases and J lost 1, with 14 bases in between. This CDR3 comprises 15 residues. The germline V gene has CDR1 SGHAT and CDR2 FQNNGV. The DNA for the CDR3 is TGTGCCAGCAGCGAGGGAGCTCTACCCCAAGAGACCCAGTACTTC. It codes for CASSEGALPQETQYF.

The chain is built from TRBV6-2 or TRBV6-3 and TRBJ2-7; TRBD2 matches at 11 bases. The CDR3 has 18 amino acids. CDR1 and CDR2 (germline): MNHEY, SVGEGT. V dropped 4 bases and J dropped 2; count of bases not matched to a gene: 13. In nucleotides, the CDR3 is TGTGCCAGCAGTTCCCTGAGCTCTAGCGGGAGGACCACCTACGAGCAGTACTTC. This translates into CASSSLSSSGRTTYEQYF.

This chain links TRBV20-1 with TRBJ1-4, with no clear D. V lost 0 bases to trimming and J lost 7 bases, with 15 bases between them. There are 15 residues in the CDR3. Germline CDR1 reads DFQATT; CDR2 reads SNEGSKA (reference sequence). CDR3 loop: CSARDRSNGGEKLFF. CDR3 in DNA: TGCAGTGCTAGAGATCGGTCCAACGGTGGTGAAAAACTGTTTTTT.

V and J are TRBV9 and TRBJ2-7, with no clear D. The ends were cut back, 0 bases at V and 2 bases at J, with 9 bases in the middle. CDR3 length: 14 residues. The germline gives CDR1 SGDLS, CDR2 YYNGEE. CDR3: CASSVGGSAYEQYF. The CDR3 DNA sequence: TGTGCCAGCAGCGTAGGTGGCAGTGCCTACGAGCAGTACTTC.

A note on this clonotype: The junction shows a germline mismatch at one end, possibly a read error. The chain links TRBV20-1 to TRBJ2-7, with 10 nucleotides matching TRBD2. This CDR3 comprises 14 residues. The V gene's germline CDR1 is DFQATT and CDR2 SNEGSKA (reference sequence). CDR3 nucleotide sequence: TGCGGTGCTATCACCGGGACTAGCGCAACCGAGCAGTACTTC. This gives the protein CGAITGTSATEQYF.

This clonotype was picked up many times. CDR3 bases: TGCAGTGCTAGAGATGCAGGGCTCAAAAACATTCAGTACTTC. It translates to CSARDAGLKNIQYF. The chain joins TRBV20-1 to TRBJ2-4; D possibly corresponds to TRBD1 (5 bases). Trimming cost V 0 bases and J 3 bases, with 9 bases left between them. The CDR3 has 14 amino acids. CDR1 is DFQATT and CDR2 is SNEGSKA in the germline V gene (reference sequence).

The chain uses TRBV29-1 and TRBJ2-1; 16 bases match TRBD2. V was clipped by 6 bases and J by 7 bases; unmatched bases: 12. This CDR3 is 17 amino acids long. Germline V gene data show CDR1 as SQVTM and CDR2 as ANQGSEA. DNA of the CDR3: TGCAGCGTAGGGGGACTAGCGGGAGGGTTAGGCATTAATGAGCAGTTCTTC. Translation: CSVGGLAGGLGINEQFF.

The sample holds a few counts of this clonotype. The V and J genes are TRBV11-2 and TRBJ2-1; D is possibly TRBD2 (6 bases). The V gene lost 9 bases and the J gene lost 8 bases, with 11 bases spanning the gap. CDR3 length: 11 amino acids. Germline-derived CDR1 and CDR2 are SGHAT and FQNNGV. The CDR3 protein is CASTSWDEQFF. Written as DNA, the CDR3 is TGTGCCAGTACTAGCTGGGATGAGCAGTTCTTC.

This clonotype showed up just a few times. The genes are TRBV7-2 and TRBJ2-1, with 8 bases fitting TRBD2. V lost 7 bases to trimming and J lost 3 bases; unmatched junction nucleotides: 11. The CDR3 spans 16 residues. CDR1 and CDR2 (germline): SGHTA, FQGNSA. The CDR3 bases are TGTGCCAGCACCCTCAGGGGAACTAGCGGCTACAATGAGCAGTTCTTC. This codes for CASTLRGTSGYNEQFF.

This clonotype was observed many times. The chain is built from TRBV2 and TRBJ2-2; 8 nucleotides agree with TRBD1. The J segment lost 1 base and the V segment lost 5 bases, leaving 12 bases of the junction unmatched. CDR1 is SNHLY and CDR2 is FYNNEI in the germline V gene. The CDR3 totals 18 residues. CDR3 residues: CASSPLKRDRRNTGELFF. CDR3 DNA: TGTGCCAGCAGTCCGCTAAAGAGGGACAGGAGGAACACCGGGGAGCTGTTTTTT.

This clonotype was picked up many times. The DNA of the CDR3 is TGTGCCAGCGGCCCGTATCAGGGTAACACTGAAGCTTTCTTT. This gives the protein CASGPYQGNTEAFF. The rearrangement joins TRBV12-3 or TRBV12-4 to TRBJ1-1; D is possibly TRBD1 (5 bases). Trimming removed 8 bases at V and 2 bases at J, with 15 bases between. The CDR3 totals 14 residues.

This sequence joins TRBV7-2 and TRBJ2-7; 8 bases are a match to TRBD1. J was trimmed by 2 bases and V by 5 bases; bases with no gene match: 8. The CDR3 runs to 15 residues. Germline-derived CDR1 and CDR2 are SGHTA and FQGNSA. The CDR3 reads CASSTDRGRPYEQYF. CDR3 in DNA: TGTGCCAGCAGCACAGACAGGGGACGCCCCTACGAGCAGTACTTC.

This clonotype occurred many times. The chain employs TRBV20-1 and TRBJ1-2, with TRBD1 identical over 7 bases. Germline V lookup: CDR1 DFQATT, CDR2 SNEGSKA (reference sequence). The CDR3 extends over 14 amino acids. V lost 1 base, J lost 3 bases, and 5 bases stayed unmatched. This CDR3 reads CSARGLGQYYGYTF. The CDR3 bases are TGCAGTGCTAGAGGTCTGGGACAGTACTATGGCTACACCTTC.

The chain uses TRBV2 and TRBJ1-2; no clear D gene. This CDR3 spans 17 amino acids. V was clipped by 4 bases and J by 0 bases, with 18 bases between them. The germline V gene has CDR1 SNHLY and CDR2 FYNNEI. For the CDR3, the DNA is TGTGCCAGCAGTGGGTTAAGTGGGCCACAAACTAACTATGGCTACACCTTC. As protein: CASSGLSGPQTNYGYTF. Looking up the rest from reference TRBV2 and TRBJ1-2 gives the full variable domain: EPEVTQTPSHQVTQMGQEVILRCVPISNHLYFYWYRQILGQKVEFLVSFYNNEISEKSEIFDDQFSVERPDGSNFTLKIRSTKLEDSAMYFCASSGLSGPQTNYGYTFGSGTRLTVV.